The 14 T cell receptor beta chains in this list originate from one sample, sequenced in a study of stem cell transplantation in POMP-related autoinflammatory disease. The repertoire was sequenced with immunoSEQ multiplex PCR; TCRdb's copy has only in-frame clones and lacks some. The sample carries approximately 23,000 clones, around 86% recorded once. The specimen was CD4+ T cells from PBMCs, collected before stem cell transplantation. The source of these receptors is a human donor with POMP-related autoinflammation and immune dysregulation (PRAID).

The rearrangement joins TRBV2 to TRBJ2-7, with TRBD2 matching over 12 bases. Looked up from germline, CDR1 is SNHLY and CDR2 is FYNNEI. The CDR3 covers 17 residues. V was clipped by 6 bases and J by 6 bases; unmatched bases: 15. Here the CDR3 reads CASRRPLAGGLGGEQYF. The CDR3 coding sequence is TGTGCCAGCAGGCGGCCCCTAGCGGGGGGGCTCGGTGGCGAGCAGTACTTC.

The chain employs TRBV7-2 and TRBJ1-2; D remains unclear. Trimming left V 1 base short and J 4 bases short, with 13 bases between. Germline CDR1 SGHTA, CDR2 FQGNSA. The CDR3 consists of 15 residues. The CDR3 nucleotides are TGTGCCAGCAGCTTAGGTATCGGTACAGCCTATGGCTACACCTTC. Its protein product is CASSLGIGTAYGYTF. Full variable domain (outside the CDR3, taken from reference TRBV7-2 and TRBJ1-2): GAGVSQSPSNKVTEKGKDVELRCDPISGHTALYWYRQSLGQGLEFLIYFQGNSAPDKSGLPSDRFSAERTGGSVSTLTIQRTQQEDSAVYLCASSLGIGTAYGYTFGSGTRLTVV.

V gene TRBV4-1 combines with J gene TRBJ2-1, with TRBD1 matching 8 bases. Germline CDR1 and CDR2: MGHRA and YSYEKL. This CDR3 spans 15 amino acids. V shed 4 bases and J 6 bases; nucleotides not matched to a gene: 8. CDR3 DNA: TGCGCCAGCAGCCCCAGGGGCAGGGGGCTCAATGAGCAGTTCTTC. Amino acids: CASSPRGRGLNEQFF.

The gene calls are TRBV5-4 and TRBJ2-7, with D uncertain. Germline V gives CDR1 SGHNT, CDR2 YYREEE (reference sequence). The length of the CDR3 is 11 residues. Trimming removed 5 bases from V and 3 bases from J, with 6 bases in between. CDR3 DNA sequence: TGTGCCAGCAGGAATCTCTACGAGCAGTACTTC. This translates into CASRNLYEQYF.

This clone was seen a few times. The chain has TRBV25-1 and TRBJ1-3, with TRBD1 identical over 10 bases. Germline CDR1 MGHDK, CDR2 SYGVNS. The V segment lost 3 bases and the J segment 6 bases; nucleotides outside the gene matches: 2. The CDR3 has 14 residues. CDR3 DNA: TGTGCCAGCAGTGAGGGACAGGGGACAAACACCATATATTTT. Residues: CASSEGQGTNTIYF. The complete variable domain, with remaining parts taken from reference TRBV25-1 and TRBJ1-3, reads EADIYQTPRYLVIGTGKKITLECSQTMGHDKMYWYQQDPGMELHLIHYSYGVNSTEKGDLSSESTVSRIRTEHFPLTLESARPSHTSQYLCASSEGQGTNTIYFGEGSWLTVV.

This chain connects TRBV11-2 to TRBJ2-3, with 8 bases lining up with TRBD2. Per germline, CDR1 SGHAT and CDR2 FQNNGV. V gave up 4 bases and J gave up 5 bases; unmatched junction bases: 11. This CDR3 is built from 16 residues. CDR3 sequence: CASSSPRDAGGDTQYF. The CDR3 bases are TGTGCCAGCAGCTCTCCCCGTGATGCGGGAGGAGATACGCAGTATTTT.

J is TRBJ1-2 and V is TRBV14; D call uncertain. The CDR3 is 14 amino acids. The V and J ends lost 4 bases and 7 bases respectively, with 16 bases between them. CDR1 and CDR2 (germline): SGHDN, FVKESK. The CDR3 here is CASSPHRPVGGYTF. DNA of the CDR3: TGTGCCAGCAGCCCCCATCGGCCTGTCGGTGGCTACACCTTC.

The V and J genes are TRBV21-1 and TRBJ2-5; the table's D call, TRBD1, has no DNA check behind it. TRBV21-1 has pseudogene status. This CDR3 comprises 13 residues. For the CDR3, the DNA is TGTGCCAGCAGCGACAGGGTTCGGGAGACCCAGTACTTC. Its translation is CASSDRVRETQYF.

This chain connects TRBV2 to TRBJ1-4; D uncertain. This CDR3 is built from 11 residues. V was cut by 5 bases and J by 8 bases, with 6 bases left in between. CDR1 and CDR2 from the germline V gene are SNHLY and FYNNEI. The CDR3 loop reads CASSPDEKLFF. The CDR3 DNA reads as TGTGCCAGCAGTCCTGACGAAAAACTGTTTTTT. The entire variable domain, with the rest obtained from reference TRBV2 and TRBJ1-4, is as follows: EPEVTQTPSHQVTQMGQEVILRCVPISNHLYFYWYRQILGQKVEFLVSFYNNEISEKSEIFDDQFSVERPDGSNFTLKIRSTKLEDSAMYFCASSPDEKLFFGSGTQLSVL.

This rearrangement joins TRBV6-6 to TRBJ1-1; D ambiguous. Deletions cut 0 bases from V and 1 base from J, with 9 bases between. The germline CDR1 and CDR2 sequences are MNHNY and SVGAGI (reference sequence). CDR3 length: 15 amino acids. The CDR3 reads CASSYSIDGNTEAFF. CDR3 bases: TGTGCCAGCAGTTACTCGATTGACGGGAACACTGAAGCTTTCTTT.

The rearrangement joins TRBV5-1 to TRBJ2-7, with 8 bases fitting TRBD1. Per the germline V gene, CDR1 is SGHRS and CDR2 is YFSETQ. The CDR3 is 14 residues long. J was trimmed by 2 bases and V by 4 bases; bases with no gene match: 5. CDR3 sequence (DNA): TGCGCCAGCAGCCAGGGGGCGAATACCTACGAGCAGTACTTC. It specifies CASSQGANTYEQYF.

The chain has TRBV9 and TRBJ2-3; a possible D gene is TRBD1 (5 bases). V lost 3 bases and J lost 6, with 17 bases in between. There are 15 residues in the CDR3. Per germline, CDR1 SGDLS and CDR2 YYNGEE. CDR3 in amino acids: CASSATGSLRDTQYF. The CDR3 coding sequence is TGTGCCAGCAGCGCCACAGGTAGCCTCAGGGATACGCAGTATTTT.

The chain has TRBV5-1 and TRBJ1-6, with TRBD1 identical over 9 bases. CDR3 length: 18 residues. The J segment lost 4 bases and the V segment lost 3 bases, leaving 11 bases of the junction unmatched. Germline V lookup: CDR1 SGHRS, CDR2 YFSETQ. Here the CDR3 DNA reads TGCGCCAGCAGCTCGGGACAGGGTCCAGAGTTATATAATTCACCCCTCCACTTT. This translates into CASSSGQGPELYNSPLHF.

There are a few counts of this clone. V and J are TRBV10-1 and TRBJ1-6; 7 bases agree with TRBD1. Germline CDR1 and CDR2: WNHNN and SYGVQD (reference sequence). The CDR3 contains 13 residues. Trimming cost V 4 bases and J 7 bases; bases outside gene matches: 1. The chain's CDR3 is CASSVDRNSPLHF. CDR3 in DNA: TGCGCCAGCAGTGTGGACAGGAATTCACCCCTCCACTTT.